The rows below give T cell receptor beta chains drawn from one sample of a study of T cell responses to AZD1222 COVID-19 vaccine. Using immunoSEQ multiplex PCR, the repertoire was profiled, and TCRdb retains in-frame clones only, with some absent. The sample contains fewer than 110,000 clones, around 84% of which appear only once. The sample was peripheral blood, taken on day 0 of AZD1222 vaccination. These receptors all come from an adult in good health. CDR3s include the opening cysteine and the closing phenylalanine or tryptophan. A D gene is named only where the DNA matches it firmly. Size is omitted from some rows. Given values are once, few, many or a class for expanded clones.

>TRBJ1-1|TRBD1|few|TRBV18
TGTGCCAGCTCACCGACAGGGGGCGCGAACACTGAAGCTTTCTTT
CASSPTGGANTEAFF
>TRBJ2-3|.|.|TRBV19
TGTGCCAGTAGTATTTTCGAAGCGCCCCCTCGGGTGGATACGCAGTATTTT
CASSIFEAPPRVDTQYF
>TRBJ1-6|.|.|TRBV5-6
TGTGCCAGCAGCTTGGCCGTGCAGGAGGGCTATAATTCACCCCTCCACTTT
CASSLAVQEGYNSPLHF
>TRBJ1-5|.|.|TRBV4-1
TGCGCCAGCAGCCAGGGATTTGGGGGGGGAGGTGATAGCAATCAGCCCCAGCATTTT
CASSQGFGGGGDSNQPQHF
>TRBJ1-2|.|.|TRBV28
TGTGCCAGCAGTTTAGGCGGAAAAAGTAACTATGGCTACACCTTC
CASSLGGKSNYGYTF
>TRBJ1-2|.|.|TRBV14
TGTGCCAGCAGCCAAGGCCCCGCGCGGCAGTATGGCTACGCCTTC
CASSQGPARQYGYAF
>TRBJ1-5|.|.|TRBV5-1
TGCGCCAGCAGCTTTTCGGGGGTGGGCAATCAGCCCCAGCATTTT
CASSFSGVGNQPQHF
>TRBJ2-7|.|.|TRBV30
TGTGCCTGGAGTAGGACAGCGCTCCCTCTCTCCTACGAGCAGTACTTC
CAWSRTALPLSYEQYF
>TRBJ1-5|TRBD1|.|TRBV5-1
TGCGCCAGCAGCTTGGGTCCAGGGGGTACGAATCAGCCCCAGCATTTT
CASSLGPGGTNQPQHF
>TRBJ1-1|.|.|TRBV28
TGTGCCAGCAGTTTATCTCTGAACACTGAAGCTTTCTTT
CASSLSLNTEAFF
>TRBJ1-1|.|once|TRBV28
TGTGCCAGCAGTCCGCCGGGACAACTGAACACTGAAGCTTTCTTT
CASSPPGQLNTEAFF
>TRBJ1-2|.|.|TRBV18
TGTGCCAGCTCCCCAACTGGGGGGGATAACTATGGCTACACCTTC
CASSPTGGDNYGYTF
>TRBJ1-6|TRBD1|once|TRBV19
TGTGCCAGTAGTAGACAGGGTCCGAGCTCCTATAATTCACCCCTCCACTTT
CASSRQGPSSYNSPLHF
>TRBJ2-5|TRBD1|.|TRBV7-8
TGTGCCAGCAGCTTAGGAAGACAGGGGTTGTGGGAGACCCAGTACTTC
CASSLGRQGLWETQYF
>TRBJ2-1|.|.|TRBV5-6
TGTGCCAGCAGCTTGTTACGGAGGAATGAGCAGTTCTTC
CASSLLRRNEQFF
>TRBJ1-3|.|.|TRBV19
TGTGCCAGTAGTATCTCTGGGGGAAACACCATATATTTT
CASSISGGNTIYF
>TRBJ1-5|.|.|TRBV9
TGTGCCAGCAGCGTAGATGGAGCAGGTCAGCCCCAGCATTTT
CASSVDGAGQPQHF
>TRBJ2-3|.|.|TRBV12-5
TGTGCTAGTGGTTTGGAGGGTTCGCAGTATTTT
CASGLEGSQYF
>TRBJ1-1|.|.|TRBV2
TGTGCCAGCAGTGCCCGGACGGGTTGGTCTGAAGCTTTCTTT
CASSARTGWSEAFF
>TRBJ1-1|.|.|TRBV24-1
TGTGCCACCAGCCTAACAGAGAACACTGAAGCTTTCTTT
CATSLTENTEAFF
>TRBJ2-7|.|.|TRBV7-9
TGTGCCAGCAGCCCCCTTCGAGACTCCTACGAGCAGTACTTC
CASSPLRDSYEQYF
>TRBJ2-2|.|.|TRBV5-1
TGCGCCAGCAGCTGGGCGCACACCGGGGAGCTGTTTTTT
CASSWAHTGELFF
>TRBJ1-3|TRBD1|.|TRBV28
TGTGCCAGCAGTGCGACAGGGGTGGGAAACACCATATATTTT
CASSATGVGNTIYF
>TRBJ1-6|.|.|TRBV28
TGTGCCAGCAGTTTAGGTCCATCCAGGCACTTT
CASSLGPSRHF
>TRBJ1-1|.|.|TRBV6-2/TRBV6-3
TGTGCCAGCAGTTACTCGGGGCGAGGTCCTGATGAAGCTTTCTTT
CASSYSGRGPDEAFF
>TRBJ1-1|.|.|TRBV18
TGTGCCAGCTCACCACGAACAGGAGCGACTGAAGCTTTCTTT
CASSPRTGATEAFF
>TRBJ1-2|.|.|TRBV7-2
TGTGCCAGCAGCTTAGCCCAGTTGAGTTCCGGTAGCGGCTACACCTTC
CASSLAQLSSGSGYTF
>TRBJ2-1|TRBD2|.|TRBV2
TGTGGTAGGGGACTAGCGGGGCACAATGAGCAGTTCTTC
CGRGLAGHNEQFF
>TRBJ1-5|.|.|TRBV14
TGTGCCAGCAGCCAAGAGAGAAATCAGCCCCAGCATTTT
CASSQERNQPQHF
>TRBJ2-1|.|once|TRBV7-3
TGTGCCAGCAGCTTAGGCGTACACAATGAGCAGTTCTTC
CASSLGVHNEQFF
>TRBJ2-2|.|few|TRBV7-9
TGTGCCAGCAGCGACCAAAGAACGAGGGAGCTGTTTTTT
CASSDQRTRELFF
>TRBJ2-3|.|.|TRBV19
TGTGCCAGTAGTACAGCTTTTAGCACAGATACGCAGTATTTT
CASSTAFSTDTQYF
>TRBJ2-7|.|once|TRBV30
TGTGCCTGGAGTGATAGGGGCAGGTTGGTCTCCGAGCAGTACTTC
CAWSDRGRLVSEQYF
>TRBJ2-2|TRBD2|.|TRBV6-2/TRBV6-3
TGTGCCAGCAGTTTCCCCGGGACTAGCGCCCGAAGGACCGGGGAGCTGTTTTTT
CASSFPGTSARRTGELFF
>TRBJ2-3|TRBD1|once|TRBV30
TGTGCCTGGATGCTAGTGGCACAGGGGTTCGCAGATACGCAGTATTTT
CAWMLVAQGFADTQYF
>TRBJ2-7|TRBD2|.|TRBV6-6
TGTGCCAGCAGTTTCCTAGCGGGAGACTCCTACGAGCAGTACTTC
CASSFLAGDSYEQYF
>TRBJ1-1|.|.|TRBV9
TGTGCCAGCAGCGAACAGGCTTGGGAGGGCACTGAAGCTTTCTTT
CASSEQAWEGTEAFF
>TRBJ1-5|.|.|TRBV19
TGTGCCAGTAGCATGCATGATCAGCCCCAGCATTTT
CASSMHDQPQHF
>TRBJ2-2|TRBD2|.|TRBV5-4
TGTGCCAGCAGACCGGGACTAGCGGGAGAGACTACCGGGGAGCTGTTTTTT
CASRPGLAGETTGELFF